The 3 T cell receptor beta chains presented below share a single source sample, sequenced in a study of cytomegalovirus exposure and HLA in healthy donors. 13 Jbeta primers and 60 Vbeta primers were used for the PCR. Method: immunoSEQ multiplex PCR; TCRdb's copy keeps in-frame clones and lacks some. The repertoire consists of under 200,000 clones, with around 62% occurring once and the leading ten covering roughly 2.9%. The sample comprised PBMCs. Receptors originate from a man aged 40-49 years in good health and CMV-seronegative.

The chain's CDR3 is CASTQRGAPNEQFF. In nucleotides, the CDR3 is TGTGCCAGCACCCAGCGGGGGGCTCCCAATGAGCAGTTCTTC. The chain has TRBV6-1 and TRBJ2-1; 9 bases match TRBD2. The V gene end was trimmed by 7 bases and the J gene end by 6 bases; junction bases not matched to a gene: 7. The germline CDR1 and CDR2 sequences are MNHNS and SASEGT. This CDR3 spans 14 amino acids.

The chain joins TRBV11-2 to TRBJ1-2, with D unresolved. The CDR3 runs to 13 residues. CDR1 SGHAT and CDR2 FQNNGV come from the germline V gene. V was cut by 1 base and J by 8 bases, with 11 bases left in between. DNA of the CDR3: TGTGCCAGCAGCTTAGCTGGAACGGAGGGCTACACCTTC. Translating it yields CASSLAGTEGYTF.

This clone was seen only once. The chain has TRBV28 and TRBJ1-1; TRBD1 is a possible D gene (5 bases). CDR1 and CDR2 (germline): MDHEN, SYDVKM. V was trimmed by 7 bases and J by 4 bases, leaving 19 bases between them. The CDR3 is 15 residues long. CDR3 loop: CASINGGTRSTEAFF. The CDR3 nucleotides are TGTGCCAGCATCAACGGGGGGACGCGATCCACTGAAGCTTTCTTT.